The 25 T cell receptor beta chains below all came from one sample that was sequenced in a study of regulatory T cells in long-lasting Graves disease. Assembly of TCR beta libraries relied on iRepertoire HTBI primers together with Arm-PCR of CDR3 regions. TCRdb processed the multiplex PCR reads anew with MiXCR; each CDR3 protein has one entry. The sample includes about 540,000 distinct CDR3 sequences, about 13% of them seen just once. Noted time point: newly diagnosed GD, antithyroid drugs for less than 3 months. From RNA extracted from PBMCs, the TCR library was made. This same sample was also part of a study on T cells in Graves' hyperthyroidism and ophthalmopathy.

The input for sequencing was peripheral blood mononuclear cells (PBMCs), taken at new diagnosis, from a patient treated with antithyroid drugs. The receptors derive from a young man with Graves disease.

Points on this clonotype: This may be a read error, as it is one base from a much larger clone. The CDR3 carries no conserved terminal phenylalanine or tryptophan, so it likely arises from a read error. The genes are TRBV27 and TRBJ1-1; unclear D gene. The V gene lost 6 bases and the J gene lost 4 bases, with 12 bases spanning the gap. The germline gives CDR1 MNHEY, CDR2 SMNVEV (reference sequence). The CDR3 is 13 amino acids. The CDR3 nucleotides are TGTGCCAGCAGCTTGCTCACCGCCACTGAAGCTTTCTGT. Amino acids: CASSLLTATEAFC.

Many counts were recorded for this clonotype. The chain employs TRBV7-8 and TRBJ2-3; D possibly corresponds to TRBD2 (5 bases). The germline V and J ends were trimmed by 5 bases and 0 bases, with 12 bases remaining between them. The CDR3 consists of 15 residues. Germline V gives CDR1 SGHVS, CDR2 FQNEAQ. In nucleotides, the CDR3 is TGTGCCAGCAGCGCCGGGCGGACTAGCACAGATACGCAGTATTTT. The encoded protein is CASSAGRTSTDTQYF.

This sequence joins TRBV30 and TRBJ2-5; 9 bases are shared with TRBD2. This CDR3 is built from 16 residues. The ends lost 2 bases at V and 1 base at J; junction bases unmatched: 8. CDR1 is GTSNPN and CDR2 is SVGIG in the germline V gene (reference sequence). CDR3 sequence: CAWSWRGRVGQETQYF. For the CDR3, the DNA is TGTGCCTGGAGTTGGCGCGGGAGGGTCGGCCAAGAGACCCAGTACTTC.

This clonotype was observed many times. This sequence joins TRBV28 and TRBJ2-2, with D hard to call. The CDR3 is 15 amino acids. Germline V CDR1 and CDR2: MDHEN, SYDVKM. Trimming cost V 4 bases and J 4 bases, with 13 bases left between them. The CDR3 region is CASSSPGVGTGELFF. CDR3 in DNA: TGTGCCAGCAGTTCCCCTGGAGTAGGCACCGGGGAGCTGTTTTTT.

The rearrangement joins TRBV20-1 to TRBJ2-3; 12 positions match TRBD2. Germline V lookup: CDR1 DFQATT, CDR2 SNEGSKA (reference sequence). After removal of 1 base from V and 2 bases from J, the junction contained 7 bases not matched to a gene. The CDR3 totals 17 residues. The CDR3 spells CSARAALAGGLTDTQYF. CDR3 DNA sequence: TGCAGTGCTAGAGCGGCACTAGCGGGAGGCCTCACAGATACGCAGTATTTT.

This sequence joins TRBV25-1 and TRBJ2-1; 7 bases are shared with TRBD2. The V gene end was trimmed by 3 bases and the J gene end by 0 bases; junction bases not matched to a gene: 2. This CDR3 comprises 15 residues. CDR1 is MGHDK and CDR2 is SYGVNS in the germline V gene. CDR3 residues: CASSDRDYSYNEQFF. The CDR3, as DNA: TGTGCCAGCAGTGATCGGGACTACTCCTACAATGAGCAGTTCTTC.

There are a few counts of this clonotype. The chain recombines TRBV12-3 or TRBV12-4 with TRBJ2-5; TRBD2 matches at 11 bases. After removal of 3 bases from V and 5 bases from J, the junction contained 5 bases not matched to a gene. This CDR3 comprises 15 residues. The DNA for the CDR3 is TGTGCCAGCAGTTTGCTAGCGGGAGGTTATGAGACCCAGTACTTC. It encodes CASSLLAGGYETQYF.

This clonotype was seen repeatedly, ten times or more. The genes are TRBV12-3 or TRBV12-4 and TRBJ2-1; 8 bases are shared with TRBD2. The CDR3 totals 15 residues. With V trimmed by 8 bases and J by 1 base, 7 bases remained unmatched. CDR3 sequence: CASGPERESYNEQFF. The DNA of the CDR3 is TGTGCCAGCGGTCCCGAGCGGGAGTCCTACAATGAGCAGTTCTTC.

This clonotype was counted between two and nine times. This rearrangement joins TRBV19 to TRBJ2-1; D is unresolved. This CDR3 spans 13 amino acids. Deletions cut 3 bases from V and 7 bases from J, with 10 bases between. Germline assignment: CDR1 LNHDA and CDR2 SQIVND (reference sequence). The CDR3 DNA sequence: TGTGCCAGTAGTATCCAGGTGGGGAATGAGCAGTTCTTC. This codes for CASSIQVGNEQFF.

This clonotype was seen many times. CDR3 protein: CASSVREYGYTF. CDR3 nucleotide sequence: TGTGCCAGCAGTGTCAGGGAATATGGCTACACCTTC. The chain recombines TRBV2 with TRBJ1-2; maybe TRBD1 (5 bases). The CDR3 extends over 12 amino acids. V lost 4 bases to trimming and J lost 5 bases, with 8 bases between them. Germline CDR1 and CDR2: SNHLY and FYNNEI.

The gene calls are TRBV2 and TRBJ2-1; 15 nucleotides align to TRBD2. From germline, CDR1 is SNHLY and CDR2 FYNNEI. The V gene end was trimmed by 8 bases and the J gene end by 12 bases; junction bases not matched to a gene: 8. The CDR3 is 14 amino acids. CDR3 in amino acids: CASPGTSGRTRQFF. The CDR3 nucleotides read TGTGCCAGCCCCGGGACTAGCGGGAGGACCAGGCAGTTCTTC. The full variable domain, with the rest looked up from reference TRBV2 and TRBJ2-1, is EPEVTQTPSHQVTQMGQEVILRCVPISNHLYFYWYRQILGQKVEFLVSFYNNEISEKSEIFDDQFSVERPDGSNFTLKIRSTKLEDSAMYFCASPGTSGRTRQFFGPGTRLTVL.

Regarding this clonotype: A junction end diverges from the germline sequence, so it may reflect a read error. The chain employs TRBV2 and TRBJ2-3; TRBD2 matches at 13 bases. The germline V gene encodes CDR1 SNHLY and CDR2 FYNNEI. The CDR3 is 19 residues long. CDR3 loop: CASSPGTSGMVGRADTQYF. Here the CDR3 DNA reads TGCGCCAGCAGCCCCGGGACTAGCGGGATGGTCGGTAGGGCAGATACGCAGTATTTT.

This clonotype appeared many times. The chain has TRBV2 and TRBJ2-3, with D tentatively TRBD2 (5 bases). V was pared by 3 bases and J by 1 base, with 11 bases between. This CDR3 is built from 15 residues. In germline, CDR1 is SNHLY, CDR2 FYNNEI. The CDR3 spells CASSEGVSGTDTQYF. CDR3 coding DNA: TGTGCCAGCAGTGAGGGAGTAAGCGGCACAGATACGCAGTATTTT.

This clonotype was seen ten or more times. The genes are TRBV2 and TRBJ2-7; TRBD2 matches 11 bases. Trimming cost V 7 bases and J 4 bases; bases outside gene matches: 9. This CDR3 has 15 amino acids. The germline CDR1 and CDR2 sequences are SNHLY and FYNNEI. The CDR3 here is CASTYLTSGIYEQYF. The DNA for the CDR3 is TGTGCCAGCACCTACTTGACTAGCGGGATTTACGAGCAGTACTTC. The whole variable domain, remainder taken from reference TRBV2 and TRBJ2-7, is EPEVTQTPSHQVTQMGQEVILRCVPISNHLYFYWYRQILGQKVEFLVSFYNNEISEKSEIFDDQFSVERPDGSNFTLKIRSTKLEDSAMYFCASTYLTSGIYEQYFGPGTRLTVT.

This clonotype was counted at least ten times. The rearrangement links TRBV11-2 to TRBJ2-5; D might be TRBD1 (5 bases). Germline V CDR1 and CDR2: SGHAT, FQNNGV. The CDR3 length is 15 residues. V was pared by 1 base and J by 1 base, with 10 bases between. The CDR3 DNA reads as TGTGCCAGCAGCTTAGTCTACCAGGGCCAAGAGACCCAGTACTTC. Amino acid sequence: CASSLVYQGQETQYF. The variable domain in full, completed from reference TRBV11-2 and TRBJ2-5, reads EAGVAQSPRYKIIEKRQSVAFWCNPISGHATLYWYQQILGQGPKLLIQFQNNGVVDDSQLPKDRFSAERLKGVDSTLKIQPAKLEDSAVYLCASSLVYQGQETQYFGPGTRLLVL.

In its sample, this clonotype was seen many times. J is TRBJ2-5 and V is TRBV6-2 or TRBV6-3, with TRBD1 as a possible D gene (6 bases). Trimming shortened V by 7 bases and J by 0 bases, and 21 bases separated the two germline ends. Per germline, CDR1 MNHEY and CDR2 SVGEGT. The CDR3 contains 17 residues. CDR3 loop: CASTLNRDTLYQETQYF. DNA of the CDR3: TGTGCCAGCACCCTAAACCGGGACACTTTGTACCAAGAGACCCAGTACTTC.

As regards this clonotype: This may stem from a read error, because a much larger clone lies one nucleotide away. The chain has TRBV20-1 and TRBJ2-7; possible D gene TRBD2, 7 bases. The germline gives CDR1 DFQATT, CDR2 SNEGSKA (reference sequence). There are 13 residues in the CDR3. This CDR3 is CNAEGGISYEQYF. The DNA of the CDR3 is TGCAATGCTGAGGGGGGGATCTCCTACGAGCAGTACTTC.

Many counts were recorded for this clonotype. CDR3: CASASGDPALGYEQYF. In DNA form, the CDR3 reads TGTGCCAGCGCTTCTGGGGACCCCGCGCTGGGCTACGAGCAGTACTTC. The chain is built from TRBV6-1 and TRBJ2-7; either TRBD1 or TRBD2 may fit D (5 bases each). The V end was cut by 8 bases, the J end by 3 bases, with 23 bases between. This CDR3 spans 16 amino acids. Germline V gene data show CDR1 as MNHNS and CDR2 as SASEGT.

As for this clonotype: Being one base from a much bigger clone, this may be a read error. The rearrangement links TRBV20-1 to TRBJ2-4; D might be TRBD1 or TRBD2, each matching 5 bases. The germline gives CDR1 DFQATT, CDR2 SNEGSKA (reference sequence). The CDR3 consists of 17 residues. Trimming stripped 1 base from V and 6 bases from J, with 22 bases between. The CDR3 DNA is TGCAGTGCTAGAGGGGGCGCCCGGTTAGCGCGAGGAAACATTCAGTACTTC. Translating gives CSARGGARLARGNIQYF.

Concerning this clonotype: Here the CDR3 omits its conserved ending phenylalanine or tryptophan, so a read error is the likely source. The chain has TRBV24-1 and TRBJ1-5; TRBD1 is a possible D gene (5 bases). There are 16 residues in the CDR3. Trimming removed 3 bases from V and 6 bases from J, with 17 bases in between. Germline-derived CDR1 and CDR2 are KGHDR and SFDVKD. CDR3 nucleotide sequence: TGTGCCACCAGTGATGGCGGTGGAGGGGTGATTCAGCCCCAGCATCTT. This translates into CATSDGGGGVIQPQHL.

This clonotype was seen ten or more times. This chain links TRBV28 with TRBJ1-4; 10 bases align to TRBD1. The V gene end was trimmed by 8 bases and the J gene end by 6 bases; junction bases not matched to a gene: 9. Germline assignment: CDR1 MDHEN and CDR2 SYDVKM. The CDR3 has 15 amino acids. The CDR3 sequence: CASQSVGTGDEKLFF. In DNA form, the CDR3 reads TGTGCCAGCCAATCAGTCGGGACAGGGGATGAAAAACTGTTTTTT. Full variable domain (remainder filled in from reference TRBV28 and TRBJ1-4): DVKVTQSSRYLVKRTGEKVFLECVQDMDHENMFWYRQDPGLGLRLIYFSYDVKMKEKGDIPEGYSVSREKKERFSLILESASTNQTSMYLCASQSVGTGDEKLFFGSGTQLSVL.

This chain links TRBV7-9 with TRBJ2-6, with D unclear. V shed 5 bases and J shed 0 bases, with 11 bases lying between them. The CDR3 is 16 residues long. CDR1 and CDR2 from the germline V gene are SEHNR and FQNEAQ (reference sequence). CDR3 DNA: TGTGCCAGCAGCCTTCCGGCGCGCTCTGGGGCCAACGTCCTGACTTTC. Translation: CASSLPARSGANVLTF.

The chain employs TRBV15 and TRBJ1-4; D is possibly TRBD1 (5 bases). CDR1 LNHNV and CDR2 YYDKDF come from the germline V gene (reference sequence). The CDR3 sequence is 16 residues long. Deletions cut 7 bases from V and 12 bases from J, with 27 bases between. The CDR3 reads CATTLEGDPYGEELFF. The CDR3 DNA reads TGTGCCACCACTCTAGAAGGGGACCCCTACGGCGAAGAACTGTTTTTT.

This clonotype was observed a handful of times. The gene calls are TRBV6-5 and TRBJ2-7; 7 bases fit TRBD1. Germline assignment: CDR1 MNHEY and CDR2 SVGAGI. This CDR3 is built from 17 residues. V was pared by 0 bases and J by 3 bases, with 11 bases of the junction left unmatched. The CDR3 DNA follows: TGTGCCAGCAGTTACTCGATTCAAACAGGGGCGATCTACGAGCAGTACTTC. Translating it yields CASSYSIQTGAIYEQYF.

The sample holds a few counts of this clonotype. The CDR3 reads CASSDRDTSKAFF. In DNA form, the CDR3 reads TGTGCCAGCAGTGATCGGGACACATCAAAAGCTTTCTTT. The chain links TRBV6-4 to TRBJ1-1; D perhaps matches TRBD1 (6 bases). Trimming stripped 3 bases from V and 9 bases from J, with 14 bases between. This CDR3 has 13 amino acids. Germline CDR1 is MRHNA and CDR2 is SNTAGT.